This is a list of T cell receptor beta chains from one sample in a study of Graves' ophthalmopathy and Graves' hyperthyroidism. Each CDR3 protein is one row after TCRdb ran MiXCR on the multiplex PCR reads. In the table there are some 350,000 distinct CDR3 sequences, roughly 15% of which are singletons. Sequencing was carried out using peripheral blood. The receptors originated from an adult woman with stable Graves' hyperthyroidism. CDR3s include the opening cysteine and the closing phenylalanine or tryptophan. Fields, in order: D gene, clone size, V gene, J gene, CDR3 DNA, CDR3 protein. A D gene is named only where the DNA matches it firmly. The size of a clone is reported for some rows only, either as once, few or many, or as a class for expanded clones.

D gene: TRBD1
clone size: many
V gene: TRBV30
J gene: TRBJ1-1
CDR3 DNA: TGTGCCTGGAGTGACACAGGGGCCGGGAACACTGAAGCTTTCTTT
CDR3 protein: CAWSDTGAGNTEAFF

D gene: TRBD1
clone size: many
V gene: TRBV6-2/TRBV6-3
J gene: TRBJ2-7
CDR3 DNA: TGTGCCACCGAGGGACAGGGGGCCGCCGAGCAGTACTTC
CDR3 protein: CATEGQGAAEQYF

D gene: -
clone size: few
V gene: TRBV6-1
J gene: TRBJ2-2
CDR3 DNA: TGTGCCAGCAGTCCAACCGGGACTGTCAAAACCGGGGAGCTGTTTTTT
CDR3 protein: CASSPTGTVKTGELFF

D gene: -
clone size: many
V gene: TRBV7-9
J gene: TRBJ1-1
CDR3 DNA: TGTGCCAGCAGCTTACACAGGGTTCCGAACACTGAAGCTTTCTTT
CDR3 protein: CASSLHRVPNTEAFF

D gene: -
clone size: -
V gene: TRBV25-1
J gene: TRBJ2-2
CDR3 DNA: TGTGCCAGCAGCCCCCTGACGGGGCAGGGCGGGGAGCTGTTTTTT
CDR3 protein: CASSPLTGQGGELFF

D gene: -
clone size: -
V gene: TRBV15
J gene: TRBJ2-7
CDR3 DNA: TGTGCCACCAGCGACAACAACTACGAGCAGTACTTC
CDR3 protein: CATSDNNYEQYF

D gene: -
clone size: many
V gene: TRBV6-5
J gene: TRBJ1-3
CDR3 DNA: TGTGCCAGCAGTTACGGCAGCTCTGGAAACACCATATATTTT
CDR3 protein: CASSYGSSGNTIYF

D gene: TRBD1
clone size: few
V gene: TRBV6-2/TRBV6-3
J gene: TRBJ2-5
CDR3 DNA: TGTGCCAGCAGTTTCTTACCCGGGACAGGGATCGGGAAGACCCAGTACTTC
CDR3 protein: CASSFLPGTGIGKTQYF

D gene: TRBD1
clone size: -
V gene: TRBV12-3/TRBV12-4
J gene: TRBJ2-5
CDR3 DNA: TGTGCCAGCAGATACGGACAGGGGCAGGAGACCCAGTACTTC
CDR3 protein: CASRYGQGQETQYF

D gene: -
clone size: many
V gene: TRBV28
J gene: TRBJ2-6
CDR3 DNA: TGTGCCAGCAGTACTCGGGACTCTGGGGCCAACGTCCTGACTTTC
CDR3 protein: CASSTRDSGANVLTF

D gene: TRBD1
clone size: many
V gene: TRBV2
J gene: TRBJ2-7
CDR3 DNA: TGTGCCAGCAGAGGAGGCAGGGGGCCCTCCTACGAGCAGTACTTC
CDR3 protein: CASRGGRGPSYEQYF

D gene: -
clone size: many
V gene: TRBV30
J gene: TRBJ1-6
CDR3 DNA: TGTGCCTGGAGTGTAGCCGGGCAGCCTGGGAATTCACCCCTCCACTTT
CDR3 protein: CAWSVAGQPGNSPLHF

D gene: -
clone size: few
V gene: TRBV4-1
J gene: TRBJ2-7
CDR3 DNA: TGCGCCAGCAGCCACCTACCCGGGAGCGACGAGCAGTACTTC
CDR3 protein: CASSHLPGSDEQYF

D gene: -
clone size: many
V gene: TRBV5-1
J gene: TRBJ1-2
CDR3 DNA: TGCGCCAGCAGCTTGGGTGGGGGCGAGGTAGATGGCTACACCTTC
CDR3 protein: CASSLGGGEVDGYTF

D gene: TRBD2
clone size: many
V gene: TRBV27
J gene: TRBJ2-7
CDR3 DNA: TGTGCCAGCAGTCTAGCGGGACTGAACGAGCAGTACTTC
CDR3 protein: CASSLAGLNEQYF

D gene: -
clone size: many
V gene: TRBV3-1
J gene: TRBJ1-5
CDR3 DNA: TGTGCCAGCAGCCAAACTCAGAGCAATCAGCCCCAGCATTTT
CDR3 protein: CASSQTQSNQPQHF

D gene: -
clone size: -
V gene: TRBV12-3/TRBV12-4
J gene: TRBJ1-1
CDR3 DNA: TGTGCCAGCAGAGACGGACCTGTGAACACTGAAGCTTTCTTT
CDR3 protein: CASRDGPVNTEAFF

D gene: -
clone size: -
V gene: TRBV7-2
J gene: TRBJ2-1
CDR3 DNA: TGTGCCAGCAGCCCCTTCCCGCGACTCTCCTACAATGAGCAGTTCTTC
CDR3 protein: CASSPFPRLSYNEQFF

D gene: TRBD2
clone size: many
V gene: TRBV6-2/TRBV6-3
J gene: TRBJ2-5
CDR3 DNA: TGTGCCAGCATGGACGAAGGGTGGGGGGGGGAGACCCAGTACTTC
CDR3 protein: CASMDEGWGGETQYF

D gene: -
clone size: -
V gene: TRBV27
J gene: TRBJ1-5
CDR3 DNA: TGTGCCAGCAGTTTAAATCGCGGTAATCAGTCCCAGCATTTT
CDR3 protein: CASSLNRGNQSQHF

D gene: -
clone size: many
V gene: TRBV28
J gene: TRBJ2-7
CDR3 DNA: TGTGCCAGCAGTTTAAGGAGTCCCAACGAGCAGTACTTC
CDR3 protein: CASSLRSPNEQYF

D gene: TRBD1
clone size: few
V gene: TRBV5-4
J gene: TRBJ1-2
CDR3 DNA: TGTGCCAGCAGCTTGGGGGACAGTTCAAGGGACACCTTC
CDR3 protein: CASSLGDSSRDTF

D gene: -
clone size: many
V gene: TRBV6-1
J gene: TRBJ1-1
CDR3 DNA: TGTGCCAGCAGTGACAGGGTGAACACTGAAGCTTTCTTT
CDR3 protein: CASSDRVNTEAFF

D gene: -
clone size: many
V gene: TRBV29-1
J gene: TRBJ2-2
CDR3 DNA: TGCAGCGTTGATAGTACCGGGGAGCTGTTTTTT
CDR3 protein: CSVDSTGELFF

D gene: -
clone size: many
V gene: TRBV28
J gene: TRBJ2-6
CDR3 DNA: TGTGCCAGCAGTTTGATAACAGTTAACTCTGGGGCCAACGTCCTGACTTTC
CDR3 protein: CASSLITVNSGANVLTF

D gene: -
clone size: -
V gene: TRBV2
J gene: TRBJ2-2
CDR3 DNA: TGTGCCAGCAGTGAAGAGAACGGGGAGCTGTTTTTT
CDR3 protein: CASSEENGELFF

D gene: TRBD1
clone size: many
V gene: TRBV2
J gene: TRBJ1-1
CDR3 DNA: TGTGCCAGCAGTAAGGACAGGCCTGAAGCTTTCTTT
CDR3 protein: CASSKDRPEAFF

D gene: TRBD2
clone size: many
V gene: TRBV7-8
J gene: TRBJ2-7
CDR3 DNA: TGTGCCAGCAGCTTACCCCGCCGCTTAGCGGGGTCCTCCTACGAGCAGTACTTC
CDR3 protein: CASSLPRRLAGSSYEQYF

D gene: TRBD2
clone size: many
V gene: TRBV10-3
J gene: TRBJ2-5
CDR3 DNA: TGTGCCATCAGGCGGGAGCGCTATGCCCAAGAGACCCAGTACTTC
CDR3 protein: CAIRRERYAQETQYF

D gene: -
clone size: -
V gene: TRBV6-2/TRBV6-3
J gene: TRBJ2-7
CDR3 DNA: TGTGCCAGCAGCTTCGGACAGTCCCTCTCTGCTTACGAGCAGTACTTC
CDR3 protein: CASSFGQSLSAYEQYF

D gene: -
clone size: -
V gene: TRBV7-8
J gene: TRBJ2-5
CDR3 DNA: TGTGCCAGCAGCTTAGTATATGGCCGGAGTGGGGTAGGGGAGACCCAGTACTTC
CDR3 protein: CASSLVYGRSGVGETQYF

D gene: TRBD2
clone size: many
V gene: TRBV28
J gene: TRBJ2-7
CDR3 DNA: TGTGCCAGCAGTTTAGGGCGCAAAGGACTAGCGCCCCGGCGGCCCTACGAGCAGTACTTC
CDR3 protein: CASSLGRKGLAPRRPYEQYF

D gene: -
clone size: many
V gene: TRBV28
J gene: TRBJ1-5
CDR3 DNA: TGTGCCAGCACCCCATCGGGGGGTTCGGGGGTACGTGTGCCCCAGCATTTT
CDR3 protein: CASTPSGGSGVRVPQHF

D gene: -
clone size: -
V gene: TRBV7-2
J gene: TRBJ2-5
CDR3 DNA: TGTGCCAGCAGCTTAGATACCCATGAGGAGACCCAGTACTTC
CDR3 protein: CASSLDTHEETQYF

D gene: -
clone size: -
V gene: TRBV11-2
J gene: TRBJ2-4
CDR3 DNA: TGTGCCAGCAGCTTAGTAGTGCCTAGGGGGAGCATATCCAAAAACATTCAGTACTTC
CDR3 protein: CASSLVVPRGSISKNIQYF

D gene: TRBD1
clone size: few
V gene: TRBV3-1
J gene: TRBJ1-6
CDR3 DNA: TGTGCCAGCAGCCTCCGACAGGGGGGCTATAATTCACCCCTCCACTTT
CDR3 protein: CASSLRQGGYNSPLHF

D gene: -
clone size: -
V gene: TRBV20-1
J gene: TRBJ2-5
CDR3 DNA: TGCAGTGCTAAGTGGCAGCAAGAGACCCAGTACTTC
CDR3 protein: CSAKWQQETQYF

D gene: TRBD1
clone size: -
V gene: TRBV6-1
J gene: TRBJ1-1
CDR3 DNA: TGTGCCATGCAGGGGGCTTGGAGCACTGAAGCTTTCTTT
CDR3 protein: CAMQGAWSTEAFF

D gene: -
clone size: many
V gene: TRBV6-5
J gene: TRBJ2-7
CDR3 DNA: TGTGCCAGCAGCAAGGGCCACAGCTCCTACGAGCAGTACTTC
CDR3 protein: CASSKGHSSYEQYF

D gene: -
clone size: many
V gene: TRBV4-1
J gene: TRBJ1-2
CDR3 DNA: TGCGCCAGCAGCCAAGTGGGGGGCACTAACTATGGCTACACCTTC
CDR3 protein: CASSQVGGTNYGYTF

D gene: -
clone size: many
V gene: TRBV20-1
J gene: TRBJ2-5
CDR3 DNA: TGCAGTGCTCCGGATTTGGGGGGGCGGGAACAACAAGAGACCCAGTACTTC
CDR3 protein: CSAPDLGGREQQETQYF

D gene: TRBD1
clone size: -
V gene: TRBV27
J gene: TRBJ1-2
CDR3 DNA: TGTGCCAGCAGTGCCGGGACAGGGGGCAATAAATATGGCTACACCTTC
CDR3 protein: CASSAGTGGNKYGYTF

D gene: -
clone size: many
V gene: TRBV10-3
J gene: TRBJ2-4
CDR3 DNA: TGTGCCATCAGTGCCAGGACGGGACCATTAGCCAAAAACATTCAGTACTTC
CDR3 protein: CAISARTGPLAKNIQYF

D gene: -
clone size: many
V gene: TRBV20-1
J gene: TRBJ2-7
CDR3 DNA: TGCAGTGCTAGATCTAGCCGCTCCTACGAGCAGTACTTC
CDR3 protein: CSARSSRSYEQYF

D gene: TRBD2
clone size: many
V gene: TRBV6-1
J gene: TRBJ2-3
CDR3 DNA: TGTGCCAGCAGACTAGCGGGGGCCCCAGATACGCAGTATTTT
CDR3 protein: CASRLAGAPDTQYF